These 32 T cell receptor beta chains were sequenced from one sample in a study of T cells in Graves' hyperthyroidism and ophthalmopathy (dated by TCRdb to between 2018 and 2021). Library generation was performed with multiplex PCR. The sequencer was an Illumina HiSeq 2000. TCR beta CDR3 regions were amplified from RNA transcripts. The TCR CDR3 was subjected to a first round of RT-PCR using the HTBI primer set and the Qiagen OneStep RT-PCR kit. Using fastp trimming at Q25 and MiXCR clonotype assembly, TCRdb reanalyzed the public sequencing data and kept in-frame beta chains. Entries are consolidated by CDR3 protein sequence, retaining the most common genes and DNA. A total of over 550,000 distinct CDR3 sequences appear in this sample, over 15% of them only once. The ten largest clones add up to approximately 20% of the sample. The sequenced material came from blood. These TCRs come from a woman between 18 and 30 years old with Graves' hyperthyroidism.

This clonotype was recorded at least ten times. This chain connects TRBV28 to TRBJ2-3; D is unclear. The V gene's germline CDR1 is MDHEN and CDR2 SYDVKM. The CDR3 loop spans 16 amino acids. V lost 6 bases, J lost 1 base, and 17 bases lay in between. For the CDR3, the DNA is TGTGCCAGCAGCCCATCCGTAGGGTACCGCACAGATACGCAGTATTTT. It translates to CASSPSVGYRTDTQYF.

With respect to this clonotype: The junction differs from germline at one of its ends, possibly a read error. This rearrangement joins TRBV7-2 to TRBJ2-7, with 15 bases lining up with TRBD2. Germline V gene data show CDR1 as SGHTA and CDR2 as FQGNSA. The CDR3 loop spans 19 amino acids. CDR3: CASSLEGRGTSGRYYEQHF. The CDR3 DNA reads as TGTGCCAGCAGCTTAGAAGGTCGTGGGACTAGCGGGAGGTACTACGAGCAGCACTTC.

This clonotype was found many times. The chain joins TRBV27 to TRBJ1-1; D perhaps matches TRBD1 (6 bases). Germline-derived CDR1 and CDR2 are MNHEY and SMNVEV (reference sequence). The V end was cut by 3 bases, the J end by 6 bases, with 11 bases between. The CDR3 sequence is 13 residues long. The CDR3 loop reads CASSLKGESEAFF. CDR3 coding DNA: TGTGCCAGCAGTTTGAAGGGGGAATCTGAAGCTTTCTTT.

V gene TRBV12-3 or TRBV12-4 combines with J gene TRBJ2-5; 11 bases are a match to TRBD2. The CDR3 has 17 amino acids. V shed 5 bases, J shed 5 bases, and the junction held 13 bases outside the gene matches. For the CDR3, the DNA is TGTGCCAGCAGTACCACCGTTCGTAGCGGGGGGGCCGAGACCCAGTACTTC. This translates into CASSTTVRSGGAETQYF.

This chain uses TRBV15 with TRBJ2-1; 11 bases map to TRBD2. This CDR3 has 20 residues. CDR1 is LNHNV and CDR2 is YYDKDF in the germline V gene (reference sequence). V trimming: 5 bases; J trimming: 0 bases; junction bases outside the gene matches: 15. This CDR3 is CATSGQVTSGRPSSYNEQFF. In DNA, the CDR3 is TGTGCCACCAGCGGACAGGTTACTAGCGGGAGACCAAGCTCCTACAATGAGCAGTTCTTC.

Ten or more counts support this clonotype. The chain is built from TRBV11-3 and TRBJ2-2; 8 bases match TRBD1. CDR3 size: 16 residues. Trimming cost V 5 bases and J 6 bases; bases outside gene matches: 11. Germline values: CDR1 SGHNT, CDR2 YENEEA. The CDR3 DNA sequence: TGTGCCAGCAGCCCAGAGGACAGGGTAAACGCCGGGGAGCTGTTTTTT. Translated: CASSPEDRVNAGELFF.

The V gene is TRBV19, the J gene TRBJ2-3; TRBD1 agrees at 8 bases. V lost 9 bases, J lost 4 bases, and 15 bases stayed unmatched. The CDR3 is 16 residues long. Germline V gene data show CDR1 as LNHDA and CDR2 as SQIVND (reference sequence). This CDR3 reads CASRPLDRGRADTQYF. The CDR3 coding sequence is TGTGCCAGCCGCCCCCTCGACAGGGGTAGGGCAGATACGCAGTATTTT.

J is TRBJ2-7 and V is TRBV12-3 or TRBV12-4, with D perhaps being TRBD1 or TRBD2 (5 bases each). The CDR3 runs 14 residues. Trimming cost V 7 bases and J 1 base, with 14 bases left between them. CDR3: CASKPGRRSYEQYF. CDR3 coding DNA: TGTGCCAGCAAGCCGGGACGGAGGTCCTACGAGCAGTACTTC.

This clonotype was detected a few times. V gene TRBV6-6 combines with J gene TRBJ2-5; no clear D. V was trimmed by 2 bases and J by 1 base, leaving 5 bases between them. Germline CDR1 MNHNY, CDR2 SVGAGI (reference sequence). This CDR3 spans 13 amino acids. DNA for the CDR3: TGTGCCAGCAGTTACGGGGTCCAAGAGACCCAGTACTTC. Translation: CASSYGVQETQYF.

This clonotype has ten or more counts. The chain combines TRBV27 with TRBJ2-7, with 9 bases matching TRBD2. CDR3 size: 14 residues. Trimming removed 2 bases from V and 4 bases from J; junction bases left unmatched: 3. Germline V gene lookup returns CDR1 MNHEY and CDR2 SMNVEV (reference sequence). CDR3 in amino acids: CASSLGGRGYEQYF. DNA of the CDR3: TGTGCCAGCAGTTTAGGCGGGAGGGGATACGAGCAGTACTTC.

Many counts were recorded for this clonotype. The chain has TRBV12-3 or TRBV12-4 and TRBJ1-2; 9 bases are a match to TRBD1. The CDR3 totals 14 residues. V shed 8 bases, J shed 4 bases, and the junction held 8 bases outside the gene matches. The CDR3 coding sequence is TGTGCCAGCCGCCGGGGACAGGGATTCTATGGCTACACCTTC. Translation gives CASRRGQGFYGYTF.

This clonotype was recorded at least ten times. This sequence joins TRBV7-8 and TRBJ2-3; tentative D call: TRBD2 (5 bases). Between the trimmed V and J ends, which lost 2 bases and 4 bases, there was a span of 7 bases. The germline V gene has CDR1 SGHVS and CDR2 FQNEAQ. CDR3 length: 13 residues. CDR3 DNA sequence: TGTGCCAGCAGCTTAACTAGAGCAGATACGCAGTATTTT. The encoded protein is CASSLTRADTQYF.

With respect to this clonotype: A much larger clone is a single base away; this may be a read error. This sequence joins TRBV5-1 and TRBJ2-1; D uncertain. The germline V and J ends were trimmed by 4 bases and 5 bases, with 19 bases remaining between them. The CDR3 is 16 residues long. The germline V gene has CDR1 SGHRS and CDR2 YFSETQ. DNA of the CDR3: TGCGCCAGCAGCGTGGTTGTCGGCCCGGAGAACAATGAGCAGTTCTTC. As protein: CASSVVVGPENNEQFF. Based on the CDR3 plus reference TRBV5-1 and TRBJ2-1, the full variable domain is KAGVTQTPRYLIKTRGQQVTLSCSPISGHRSVSWYQQTPGQGLQFLFEYFSETQRNKGNFPGRFSGRQFSNSRSEMNVSTLELGDSALYLCASSVVVGPENNEQFFGPGTRLTVL.

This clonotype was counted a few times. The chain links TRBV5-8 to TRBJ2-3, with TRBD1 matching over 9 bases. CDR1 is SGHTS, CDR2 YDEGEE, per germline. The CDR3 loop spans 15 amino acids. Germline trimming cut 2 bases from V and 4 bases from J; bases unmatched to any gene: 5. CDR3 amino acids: CASSLGTGRSDTQYF. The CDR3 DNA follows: TGTGCCAGCAGCTTAGGGACAGGGAGGTCAGATACGCAGTATTTT.

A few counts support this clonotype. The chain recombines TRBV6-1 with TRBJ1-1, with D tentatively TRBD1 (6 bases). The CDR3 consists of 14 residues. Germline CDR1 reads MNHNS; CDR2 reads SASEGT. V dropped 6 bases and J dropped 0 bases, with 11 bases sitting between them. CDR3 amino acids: CASRRTAMNTEAFF. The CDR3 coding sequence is TGTGCCAGCAGACGGACAGCCATGAACACTGAAGCTTTCTTT.

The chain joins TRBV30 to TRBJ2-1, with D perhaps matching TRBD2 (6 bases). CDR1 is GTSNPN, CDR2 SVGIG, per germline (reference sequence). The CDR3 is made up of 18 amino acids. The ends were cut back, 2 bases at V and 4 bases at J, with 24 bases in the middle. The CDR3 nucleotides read TGTGCCTGGAGTACACTCCTTAAGACACGAGGAGGGTACAATGAGCAGTTCTTC. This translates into CAWSTLLKTRGGYNEQFF.

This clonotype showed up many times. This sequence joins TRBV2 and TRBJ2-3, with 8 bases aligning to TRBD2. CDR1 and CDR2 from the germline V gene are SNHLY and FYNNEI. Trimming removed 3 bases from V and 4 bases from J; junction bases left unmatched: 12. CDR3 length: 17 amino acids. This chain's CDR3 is CASSDWLAGSRADTQYF. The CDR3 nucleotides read TGTGCCAGCAGTGATTGGTTAGCGGGATCCCGGGCAGATACGCAGTATTTT.

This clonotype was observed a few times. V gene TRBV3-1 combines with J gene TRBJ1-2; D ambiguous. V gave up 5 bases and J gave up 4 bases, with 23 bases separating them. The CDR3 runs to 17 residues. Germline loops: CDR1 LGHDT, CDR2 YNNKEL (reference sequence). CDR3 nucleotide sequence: TGTGCCAGCAGCGCGTCTACAGCCGAACCCTTAGTCTATGGCTACACCTTC. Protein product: CASSASTAEPLVYGYTF.

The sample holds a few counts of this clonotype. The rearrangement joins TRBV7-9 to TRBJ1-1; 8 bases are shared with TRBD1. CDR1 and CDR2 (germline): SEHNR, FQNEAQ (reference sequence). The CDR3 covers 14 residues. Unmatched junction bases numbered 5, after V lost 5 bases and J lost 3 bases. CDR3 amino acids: CASSIPTGDTEAFF. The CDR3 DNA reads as TGTGCCAGCAGCATACCGACAGGGGACACTGAAGCTTTCTTT.

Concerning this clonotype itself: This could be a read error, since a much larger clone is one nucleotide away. CDR3 nucleotide sequence: TGTGCCGGCAGTTTAGCAGGATTACGTAATGAAAAACTGTTTTTT. Translating gives CAGSLAGLRNEKLFF. V gene TRBV12-3 or TRBV12-4 combines with J gene TRBJ1-4; D gene unclear. There are 15 residues in the CDR3.

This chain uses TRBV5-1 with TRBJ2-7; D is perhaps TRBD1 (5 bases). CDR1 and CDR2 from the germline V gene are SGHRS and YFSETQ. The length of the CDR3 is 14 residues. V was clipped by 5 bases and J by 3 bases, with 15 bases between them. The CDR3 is CASSPRQRLYEQYF. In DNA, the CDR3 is TGCGCCAGCAGTCCACGACAGCGTCTCTACGAGCAGTACTTC.

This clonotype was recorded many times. The CDR3 loop is CSARVASSGGSRETQYF. The CDR3 nucleotides are TGCAGTGCTAGAGTCGCGAGTAGCGGGGGGTCTCGGGAGACCCAGTACTTC. The rearrangement links TRBV20-1 to TRBJ2-5, with TRBD2 matching over 10 bases. V gave up 1 base and J gave up 5 bases; unmatched junction bases: 13. Per the germline V gene, CDR1 is DFQATT and CDR2 is SNEGSKA (reference sequence). This CDR3 has 17 residues.

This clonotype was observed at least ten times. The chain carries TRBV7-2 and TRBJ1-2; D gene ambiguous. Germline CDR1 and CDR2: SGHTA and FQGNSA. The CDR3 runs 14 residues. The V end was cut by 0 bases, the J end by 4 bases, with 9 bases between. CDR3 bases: TGTGCCAGCAGCTTAGCTCTGGGTGGCTATGGCTACACCTTC. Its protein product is CASSLALGGYGYTF. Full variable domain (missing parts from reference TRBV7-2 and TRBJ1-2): GAGVSQSPSNKVTEKGKDVELRCDPISGHTALYWYRQSLGQGLEFLIYFQGNSAPDKSGLPSDRFSAERTGGSVSTLTIQRTQQEDSAVYLCASSLALGGYGYTFGSGTRLTVV.

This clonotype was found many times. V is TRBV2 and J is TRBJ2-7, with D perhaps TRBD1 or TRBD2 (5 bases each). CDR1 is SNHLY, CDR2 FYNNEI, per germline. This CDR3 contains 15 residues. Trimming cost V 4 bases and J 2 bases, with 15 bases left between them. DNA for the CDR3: TGTGCCAGCAGTGGCTCGGGGTGGGACGCCTACGAGCAGTACTTC. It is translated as CASSGSGWDAYEQYF.

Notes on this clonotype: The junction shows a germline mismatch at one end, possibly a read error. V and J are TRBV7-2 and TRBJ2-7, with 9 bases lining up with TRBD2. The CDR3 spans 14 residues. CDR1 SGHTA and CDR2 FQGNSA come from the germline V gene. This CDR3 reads CASSFISGRSEQYF. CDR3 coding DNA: TGTGCCAGTAGCTTTATTAGCGGGAGAAGTGAGCAGTACTTC.

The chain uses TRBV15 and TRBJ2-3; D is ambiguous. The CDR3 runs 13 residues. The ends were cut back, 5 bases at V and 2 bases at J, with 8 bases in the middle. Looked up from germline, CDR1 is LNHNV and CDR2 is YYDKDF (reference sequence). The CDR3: CATSLGLTDTQYF. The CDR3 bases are TGTGCCACCAGCCTGGGCCTCACAGATACGCAGTATTTT. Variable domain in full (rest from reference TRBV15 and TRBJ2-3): DAMVIQNPRYQVTQFGKPVTLSCSQTLNHNVMYWYQQKSSQAPKLLFHYYDKDFNNEADTPDNFQSRRPNTSFCFLDIRSPGLGDTAMYLCATSLGLTDTQYFGPGTRLTVL.

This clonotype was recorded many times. CDR3 sequence (DNA): TGTGCCAGCAGAAGGTGGGGGACAGCAAGCTCCTATAATTCACCCCTCCACTTT. This translates into CASRRWGTASSYNSPLHF. The chain joins TRBV2 to TRBJ1-6; 7 nucleotides line up with TRBD1. The CDR3 length is 18 residues. Germline CDR1 reads SNHLY; CDR2 reads FYNNEI. The V and J ends lost 6 bases and 0 bases, in that order; junction bases with no gene match: 11.

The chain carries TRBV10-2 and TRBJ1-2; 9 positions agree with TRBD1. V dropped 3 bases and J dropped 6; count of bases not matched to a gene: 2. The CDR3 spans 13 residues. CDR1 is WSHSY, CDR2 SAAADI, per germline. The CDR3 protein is CASSDGDRDGYTF. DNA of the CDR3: TGCGCCAGCAGTGATGGGGACAGGGATGGCTACACCTTC.

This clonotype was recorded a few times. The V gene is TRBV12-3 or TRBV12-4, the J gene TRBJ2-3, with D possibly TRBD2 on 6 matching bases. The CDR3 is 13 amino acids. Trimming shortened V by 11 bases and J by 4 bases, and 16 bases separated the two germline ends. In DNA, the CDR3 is TGTGCCGTCGTGGGAGGAGGGGCAGATACGCAGTATTTT. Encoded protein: CAVVGGGADTQYF.

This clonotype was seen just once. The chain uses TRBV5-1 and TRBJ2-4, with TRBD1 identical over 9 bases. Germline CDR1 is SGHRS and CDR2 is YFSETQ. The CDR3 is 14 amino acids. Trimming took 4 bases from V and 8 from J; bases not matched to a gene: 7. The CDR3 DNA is TGCGCCAGCAGCCCCGGACAGGGGAGAGACATTCAGTACTTC. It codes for CASSPGQGRDIQYF.

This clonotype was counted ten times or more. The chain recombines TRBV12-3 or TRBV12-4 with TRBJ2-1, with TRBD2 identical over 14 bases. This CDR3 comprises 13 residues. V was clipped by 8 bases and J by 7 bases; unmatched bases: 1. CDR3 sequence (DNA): TGTGCCAGCGGGACTAGCGGGAGTAATGAGCAGTTCTTC. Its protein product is CASGTSGSNEQFF.

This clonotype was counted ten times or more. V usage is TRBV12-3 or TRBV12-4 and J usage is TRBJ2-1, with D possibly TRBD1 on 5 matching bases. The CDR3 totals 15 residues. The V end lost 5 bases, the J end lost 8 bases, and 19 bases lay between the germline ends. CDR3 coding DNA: TGTGCCAGCAGTCCTCGTCAAGGGGCACAATATGAGCAGTTCTTC. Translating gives CASSPRQGAQYEQFF.